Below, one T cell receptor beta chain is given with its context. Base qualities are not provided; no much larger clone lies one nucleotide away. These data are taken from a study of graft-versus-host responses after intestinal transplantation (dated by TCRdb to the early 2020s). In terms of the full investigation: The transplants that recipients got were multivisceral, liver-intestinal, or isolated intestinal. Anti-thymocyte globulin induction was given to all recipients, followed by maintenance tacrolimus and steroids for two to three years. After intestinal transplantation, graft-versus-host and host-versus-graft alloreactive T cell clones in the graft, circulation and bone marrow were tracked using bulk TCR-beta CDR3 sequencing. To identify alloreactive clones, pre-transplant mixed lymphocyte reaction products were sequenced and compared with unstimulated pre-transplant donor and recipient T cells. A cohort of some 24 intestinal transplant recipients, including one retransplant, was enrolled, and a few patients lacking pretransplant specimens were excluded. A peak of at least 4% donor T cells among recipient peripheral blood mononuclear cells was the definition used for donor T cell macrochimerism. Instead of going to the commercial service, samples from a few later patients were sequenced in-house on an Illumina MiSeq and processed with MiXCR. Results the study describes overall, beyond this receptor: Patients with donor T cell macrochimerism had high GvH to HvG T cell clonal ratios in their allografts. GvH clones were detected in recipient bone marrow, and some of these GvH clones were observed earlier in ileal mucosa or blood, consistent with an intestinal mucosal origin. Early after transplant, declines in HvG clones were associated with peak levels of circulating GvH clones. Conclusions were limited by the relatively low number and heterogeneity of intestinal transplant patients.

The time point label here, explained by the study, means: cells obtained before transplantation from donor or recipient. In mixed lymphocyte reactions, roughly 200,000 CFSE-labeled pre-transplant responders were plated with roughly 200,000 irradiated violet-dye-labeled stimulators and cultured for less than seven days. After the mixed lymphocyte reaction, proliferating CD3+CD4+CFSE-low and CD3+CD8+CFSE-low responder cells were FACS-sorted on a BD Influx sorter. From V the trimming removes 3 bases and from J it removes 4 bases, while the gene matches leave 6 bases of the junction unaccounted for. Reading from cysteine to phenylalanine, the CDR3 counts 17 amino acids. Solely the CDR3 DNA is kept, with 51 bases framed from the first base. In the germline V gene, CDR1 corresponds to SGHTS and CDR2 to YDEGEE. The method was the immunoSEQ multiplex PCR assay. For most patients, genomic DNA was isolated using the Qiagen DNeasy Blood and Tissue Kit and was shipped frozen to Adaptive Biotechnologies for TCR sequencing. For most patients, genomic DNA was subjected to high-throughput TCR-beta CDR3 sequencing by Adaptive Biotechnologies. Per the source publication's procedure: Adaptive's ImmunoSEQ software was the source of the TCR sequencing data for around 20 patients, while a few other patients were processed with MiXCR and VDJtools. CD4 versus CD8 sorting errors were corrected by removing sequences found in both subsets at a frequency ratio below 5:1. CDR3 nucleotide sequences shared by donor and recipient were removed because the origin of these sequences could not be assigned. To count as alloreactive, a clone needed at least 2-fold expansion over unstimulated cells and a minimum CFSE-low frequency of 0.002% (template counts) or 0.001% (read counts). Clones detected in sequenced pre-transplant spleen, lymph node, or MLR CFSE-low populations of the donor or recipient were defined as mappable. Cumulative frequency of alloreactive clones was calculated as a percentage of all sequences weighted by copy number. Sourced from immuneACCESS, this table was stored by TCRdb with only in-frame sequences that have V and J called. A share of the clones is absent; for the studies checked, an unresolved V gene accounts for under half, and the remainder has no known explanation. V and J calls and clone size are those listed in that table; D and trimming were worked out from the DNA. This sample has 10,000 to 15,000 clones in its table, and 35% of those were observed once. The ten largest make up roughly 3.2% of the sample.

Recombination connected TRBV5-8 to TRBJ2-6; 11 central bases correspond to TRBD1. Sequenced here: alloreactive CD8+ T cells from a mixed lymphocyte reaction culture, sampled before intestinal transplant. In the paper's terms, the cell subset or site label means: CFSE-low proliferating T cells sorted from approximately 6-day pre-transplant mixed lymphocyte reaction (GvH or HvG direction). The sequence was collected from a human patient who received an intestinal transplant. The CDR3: CASSSLDRGHGANVLTF. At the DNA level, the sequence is TGTGCCAGCAGCTCACTGGACAGGGGGCACGGGGCCAACGTCCTGACTTTC.